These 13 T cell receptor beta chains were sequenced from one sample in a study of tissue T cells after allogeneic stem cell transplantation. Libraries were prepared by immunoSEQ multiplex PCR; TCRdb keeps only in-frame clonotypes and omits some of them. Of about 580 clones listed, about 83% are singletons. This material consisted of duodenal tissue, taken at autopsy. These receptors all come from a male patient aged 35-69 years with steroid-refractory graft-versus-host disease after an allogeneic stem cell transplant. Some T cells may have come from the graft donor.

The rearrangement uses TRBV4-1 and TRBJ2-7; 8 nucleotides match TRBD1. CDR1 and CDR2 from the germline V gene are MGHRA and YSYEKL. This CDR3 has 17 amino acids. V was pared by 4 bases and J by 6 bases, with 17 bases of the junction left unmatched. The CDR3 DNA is TGCGCCAGCAGCCGACCCCTGGACAGGGATGTAATCGGCGAGCAGTACTTC. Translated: CASSRPLDRDVIGEQYF.

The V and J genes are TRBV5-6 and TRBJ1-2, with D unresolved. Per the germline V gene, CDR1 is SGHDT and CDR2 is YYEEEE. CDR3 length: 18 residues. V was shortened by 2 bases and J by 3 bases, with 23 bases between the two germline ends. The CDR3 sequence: CASSFKSGRPDGDYGYTF. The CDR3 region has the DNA TGTGCCAGCAGCTTCAAGTCCGGGAGGCCTGACGGGGACTATGGCTACACCTTC.

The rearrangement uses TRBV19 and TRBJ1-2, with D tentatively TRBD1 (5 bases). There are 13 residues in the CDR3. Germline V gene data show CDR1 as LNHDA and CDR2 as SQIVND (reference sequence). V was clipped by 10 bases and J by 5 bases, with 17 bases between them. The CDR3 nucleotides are TGTGCCACCTCGGACACGGATACATATGGCTACACCTTC. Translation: CATSDTDTYGYTF.

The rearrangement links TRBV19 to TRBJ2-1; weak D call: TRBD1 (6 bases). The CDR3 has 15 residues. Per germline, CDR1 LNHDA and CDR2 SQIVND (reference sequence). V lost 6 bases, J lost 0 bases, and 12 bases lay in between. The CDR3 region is CASRRQEYSYNEQFF. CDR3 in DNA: TGTGCCAGTAGACGACAGGAGTACTCCTACAATGAGCAGTTCTTC.

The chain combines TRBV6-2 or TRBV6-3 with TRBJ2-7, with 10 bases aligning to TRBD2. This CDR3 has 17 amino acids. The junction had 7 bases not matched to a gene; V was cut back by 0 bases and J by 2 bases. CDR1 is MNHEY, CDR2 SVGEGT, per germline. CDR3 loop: CASSYSFTSGVPYEQYF. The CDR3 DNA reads TGTGCCAGCAGTTACTCGTTCACTAGCGGGGTCCCCTACGAGCAGTACTTC.

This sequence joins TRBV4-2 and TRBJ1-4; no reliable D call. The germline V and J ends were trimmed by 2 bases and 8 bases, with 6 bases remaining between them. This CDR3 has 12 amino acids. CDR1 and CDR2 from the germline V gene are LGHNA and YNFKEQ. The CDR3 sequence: CASSQMGEKLFF. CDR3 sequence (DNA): TGTGCCAGCAGCCAAATGGGGGAAAAACTGTTTTTT.

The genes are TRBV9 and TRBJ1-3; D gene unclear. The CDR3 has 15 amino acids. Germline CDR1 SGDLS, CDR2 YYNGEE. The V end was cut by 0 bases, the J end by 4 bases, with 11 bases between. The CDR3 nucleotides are TGTGCCAGCAGCGTAGAAAGGGTCCCGGGAAACACCATATATTTT. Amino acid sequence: CASSVERVPGNTIYF.

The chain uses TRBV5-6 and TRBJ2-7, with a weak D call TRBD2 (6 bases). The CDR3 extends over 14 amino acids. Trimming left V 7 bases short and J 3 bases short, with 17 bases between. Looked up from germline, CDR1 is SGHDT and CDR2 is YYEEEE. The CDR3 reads CASDLGGDFYEQYF. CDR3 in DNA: TGTGCCAGCGACCTGGGGGGAGATTTCTACGAGCAGTACTTC.

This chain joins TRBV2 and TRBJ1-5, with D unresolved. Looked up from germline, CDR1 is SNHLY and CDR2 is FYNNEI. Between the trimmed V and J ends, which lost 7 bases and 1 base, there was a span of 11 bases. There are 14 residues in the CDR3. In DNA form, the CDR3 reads TGTGCCAGCACGGCACAGCTCAGCAATCAGCCCCAGCATTTT. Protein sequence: CASTAQLSNQPQHF.

The CDR3 DNA reads TGTGCCATCAGTGAGTCCAGCCCTTCTAGCACAGATACGCAGTATTTT. The encoded protein is CAISESSPSSTDTQYF. V and J are TRBV10-3 and TRBJ2-3; D gene uncertain. V shed 0 bases and J shed 0 bases, with 10 bases lying between them. The CDR3 consists of 16 residues. Germline V gives CDR1 ENHRY, CDR2 SYGVKD.

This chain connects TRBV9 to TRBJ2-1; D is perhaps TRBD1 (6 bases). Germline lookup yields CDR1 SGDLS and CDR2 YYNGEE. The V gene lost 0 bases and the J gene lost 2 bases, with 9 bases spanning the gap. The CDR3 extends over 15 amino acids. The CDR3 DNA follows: TGTGCCAGCAGCGTAGAGCAGGGGACCTACAATGAGCAGTTCTTC. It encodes CASSVEQGTYNEQFF.

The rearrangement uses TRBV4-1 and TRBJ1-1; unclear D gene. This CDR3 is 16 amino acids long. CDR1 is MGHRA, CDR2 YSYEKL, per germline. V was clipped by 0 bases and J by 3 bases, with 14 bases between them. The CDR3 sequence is CASSQDSMSWDTEAFF. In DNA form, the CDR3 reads TGCGCCAGCAGCCAAGATTCGATGAGCTGGGACACTGAAGCTTTCTTT.

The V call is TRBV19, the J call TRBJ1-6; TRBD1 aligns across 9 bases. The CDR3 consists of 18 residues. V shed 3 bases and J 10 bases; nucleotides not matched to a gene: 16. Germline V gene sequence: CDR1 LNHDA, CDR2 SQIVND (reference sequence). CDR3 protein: CASSIRLSGDRESSPLHF. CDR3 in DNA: TGTGCCAGTAGTATTCGTCTGTCCGGGGACAGGGAAAGCTCACCCCTCCACTTT.